This T cell receptor (beta chain) was documented in a study of blood T cell repertoires in COVID-19 (dated by TCRdb to 2019 to 2021). Regarding the complete study: The collaborator samples originated in the United States, Italy and Spain and spanned the acute and convalescent phases of COVID-19. The material from the prospective study consisted of cDNA or gDNA derived from T cells, B-cell-depleted T cells, or PBMCs. Subjects who had been exposed to COVID-19, were actively infected with it, or had recovered from it provided the deeply sampled blood TCRbeta repertoires that made up the dataset. The repertoires were released in a freely available public database intended as a resource for research on the immune response to SARS-CoV-2. Samples came from the ongoing ImmuneRACE study (first 160 participants) plus 1,254 subjects from 6 global collaborators. The sample metadata nearly always contained a de-identified subject ID, COVID-19 status, age in years and sex. Where HLA class I and class II types were available, the types were taken from metadata supplied by the sample provider, not from assay-based typing. Overall results and qualifications from the work: The quantity of clinical and demographic metadata differed by source and by participant and was supplied without curation.

Compared with germline, V lacks 2 bases and J lacks 6 bases; bases without a gene match: 4. The CDR3 contains 15 residues, cysteine and phenylalanine counted. Just the 45-base CDR3 DNA is kept, in frame starting at base 1. CDR1 and CDR2 are drawn from the germline V gene: WSHSY, SAAADI. Worth noting for this clone: The specificity of this receptor is unknown. No much larger clone exists at a distance of one base, and base qualities are not known.

The immunoSEQ Assay, a bias-controlled multiplex PCR, was used to amplify TCRbeta CDR3 regions from genomic DNA. In the paper's pipeline: Within the assay, amplification of reference gene primers was used to estimate how many nucleated cells each sample contained. To quantify the absolute abundance of each unique TCRbeta CDR3 rearrangement, sequence reads were collapsed and filtered. For each sample, productive Simpson clonality was calculated as the square root of Simpson's diversity index across productive rearrangements. The clones in this table, taken by TCRdb from immuneACCESS, are in-frame only. Not every clone is retained; where verified, under half of the shortfall comes from an unresolved V gene, and the cause of the rest is unknown. That table supplies the V and J calls and clone size; D and trimming were determined from the DNA. Present in this sample are about 270,000 clones, approximately 83% of which were seen just once. The ten largest make up over 8.5% of the sample.

A second Seattle source provided samples from volunteer blood donors who had recovered from COVID-19. Whole blood was collected in K2EDTA tubes by collaborating institutions according to the institutions' own protocols. For TCRbeta analysis, collaborators shipped samples in one of three forms: frozen whole blood, isolated PBMCs, or DNA extracted from either of those sample types. The rearrangement combines TRBV10-2 with TRBJ2-1, and 10 bases in between align with TRBD2. The sequence was obtained from a woman aged 45-60 years who had recovered from COVID-19. The sequencing sample was made of peripheral blood. The CDR3 reads as follows: CASSEQVAGGNEQFF. The DNA sequence is as follows: TGCGCCAGCAGTGAGCAGGTAGCGGGGGGCAATGAGCAGTTCTTC.